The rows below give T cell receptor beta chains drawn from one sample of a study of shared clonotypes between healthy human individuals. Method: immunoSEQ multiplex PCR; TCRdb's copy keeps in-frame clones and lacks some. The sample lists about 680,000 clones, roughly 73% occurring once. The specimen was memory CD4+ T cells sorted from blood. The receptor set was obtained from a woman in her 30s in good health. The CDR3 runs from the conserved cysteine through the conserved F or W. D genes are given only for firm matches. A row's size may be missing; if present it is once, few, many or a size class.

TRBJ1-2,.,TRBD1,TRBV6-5,CASSEAGGSGYTF,TGTGCCAGCAGTGAAGCAGGGGGCAGTGGCTACACCTTC
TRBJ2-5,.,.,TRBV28,CASSATRTGGTQYF,TGTGCCAGCAGTGCAACTAGGACCGGGGGGACCCAGTACTTC
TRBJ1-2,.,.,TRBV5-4,CASSLNLGGYTF,TGTGCCAGCAGCCTAAACCTAGGAGGCTACACCTTC
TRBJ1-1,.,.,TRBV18,CASSLDSSSEAFF,TGTGCCAGCTCACTAGACAGTAGCTCTGAAGCTTTCTTT
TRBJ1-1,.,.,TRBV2,CASSGTNTEAFF,TGTGCCAGCAGTGGGACGAACACTGAAGCTTTCTTT
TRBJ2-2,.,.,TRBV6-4,CASSDSARSNTGELFF,TGTGCCAGCAGTGACTCGGCCAGATCGAACACCGGGGAGCTGTTTTTT
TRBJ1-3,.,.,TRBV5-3,CARSASRDGPGNTIYF,TGTGCCAGAAGCGCGAGCCGGGACGGGCCTGGAAACACCATATATTTT
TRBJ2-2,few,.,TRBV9,CASSFSGGNTGELFF,TGTGCCAGCAGCTTTAGCGGAGGGAACACCGGGGAGCTGTTTTTT
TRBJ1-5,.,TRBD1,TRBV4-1,CASSQPRDRISNQPQHF,TGCGCCAGCAGCCAACCGCGGGACAGAATTAGCAATCAGCCCCAGCATTTT
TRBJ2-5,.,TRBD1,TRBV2,CASARDRQETQYF,TGTGCCAGCGCCCGGGACAGACAAGAGACCCAGTACTTC
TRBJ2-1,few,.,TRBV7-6,CASSLSRDGEQFF,TGTGCCAGCAGCTTAAGCAGGGACGGTGAGCAGTTCTTC
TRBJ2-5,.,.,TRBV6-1,CASSVRGYQETQYF,TGTGCCAGCAGTGTTAGAGGGTACCAAGAGACCCAGTACTTC
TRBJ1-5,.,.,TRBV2,CASSEWVGSNQPQHF,TGTGCCAGCAGTGAGTGGGTCGGGAGCAATCAGCCCCAGCATTTT
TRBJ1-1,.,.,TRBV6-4,CASSTEINTEAFF,TGTGCCAGCAGTACGGAGATAAACACTGAAGCTTTCTTT
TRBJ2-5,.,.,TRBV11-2,CASSLSLGAIETQYF,TGTGCCAGCAGCTTAAGCCTAGGGGCGATAGAGACCCAGTACTTC
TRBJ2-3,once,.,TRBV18,CASSPPRGGVNTDTQYF,TGTGCCAGCTCACCACCACGGGGCGGGGTGAACACAGATACGCAGTATTTT
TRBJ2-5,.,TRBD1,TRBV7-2,CASSSGGTGGRKGTQYF,TGTGCCAGCAGCTCAGGGGGGACAGGGGGCAGAAAAGGGACCCAGTACTTC
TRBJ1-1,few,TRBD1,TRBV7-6,CASSRQGDTEAFF,TGTGCCAGCAGCCGACAGGGCGACACTGAAGCTTTCTTT
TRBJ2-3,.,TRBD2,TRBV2,CASRSRLAGGTDTQYF,TGTGCCAGCAGGAGTCGGCTAGCGGGAGGGACAGATACGCAGTATTTT
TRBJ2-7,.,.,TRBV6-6,CASSGSYEQYF,TGTGCCAGCAGCGGCTCCTACGAGCAGTACTTC
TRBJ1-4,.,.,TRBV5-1,CASSLGGGNNEKLFF,TGCGCCAGCAGCTTGGGTGGGGGCAATAATGAAAAACTGTTTTTT
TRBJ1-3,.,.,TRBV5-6,CASTPSRLSGNTIYF,TGTGCCAGCACCCCTAGCCGGCTCTCTGGAAACACCATATATTTT
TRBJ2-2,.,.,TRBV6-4,CASGQQGGDTGELFF,TGTGCCAGCGGGCAACAGGGAGGCGACACCGGGGAGCTGTTTTTT
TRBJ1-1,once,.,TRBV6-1,CASISRGGNTEAFF,TGTGCCAGCATCTCTCGGGGAGGGAACACTGAAGCTTTCTTT
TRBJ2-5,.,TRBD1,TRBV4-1,CASSQGYRGSQETQYF,TGCGCCAGCAGCCAGGGATACAGGGGTAGCCAAGAGACCCAGTACTTC
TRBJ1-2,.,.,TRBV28,CASTPARTPNYGYTF,TGTGCCAGCACTCCGGCCCGGACACCCAACTATGGCTACACCTTC
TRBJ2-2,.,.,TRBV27,CASSLFPGELFF,TGTGCCAGCAGTTTATTTCCCGGGGAGCTGTTTTTT
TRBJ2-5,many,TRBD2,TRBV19,CASSISLAETQYF,TGTGCCAGTAGTATCTCACTAGCGGAGACCCAGTACTTC
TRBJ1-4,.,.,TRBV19,CASSWGPGLGNEKLFF,TGTGCCAGTAGTTGGGGGCCAGGGTTGGGTAATGAAAAACTGTTTTTT
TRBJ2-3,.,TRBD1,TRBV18,CASSPLTGAAADTQYF,TGTGCCAGCTCACCACTCACAGGGGCGGCGGCAGATACGCAGTATTTT
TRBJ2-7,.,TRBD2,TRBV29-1,CSVEDLRRGDEQYF,TGCAGCGTTGAAGATCTTCGGCGGGGGGACGAGCAGTACTTC
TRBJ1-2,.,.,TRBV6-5,CASSRYPDYGYTF,TGTGCCAGCAGTAGGTACCCAGACTATGGCTACACCTTC
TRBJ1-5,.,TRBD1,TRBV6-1,CASRVDRADNQPQHF,TGTGCCAGCAGGGTAGACAGGGCGGACAATCAGCCCCAGCATTTT
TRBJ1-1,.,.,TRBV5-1,CASAPHPEEGTEAFF,TGCGCCAGCGCTCCTCACCCCGAGGAGGGCACTGAAGCTTTCTTT
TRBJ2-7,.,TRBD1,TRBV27,CASGPRQGYEQYF,TGTGCCAGCGGACCAAGACAGGGGTACGAGCAGTACTTC
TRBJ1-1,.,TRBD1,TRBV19,CASSRGQGTTEAFF,TGTGCCAGTAGTAGGGGACAGGGGACCACTGAAGCTTTCTTT
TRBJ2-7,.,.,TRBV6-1,CASSARPGSYEQYF,TGTGCCAGCAGTGCCCGACCTGGGAGCTACGAGCAGTACTTC
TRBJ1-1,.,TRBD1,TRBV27,CASSLFQGGSAEAFF,TGTGCCAGCAGTTTATTTCAGGGGGGCTCGGCTGAAGCTTTCTTT
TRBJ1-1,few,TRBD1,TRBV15,CATSRHNTGAIEAFF,TGTGCCACCAGCAGACACAATACAGGGGCAATTGAAGCTTTCTTT
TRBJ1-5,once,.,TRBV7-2,CASSLQQGGDQPQHF,TGTGCCAGCAGCTTACAACAGGGAGGAGATCAGCCCCAGCATTTT
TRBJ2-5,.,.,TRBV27,CASSLSARAETQYF,TGTGCCAGCAGTTTATCCGCGAGAGCAGAGACCCAGTACTTC